Shown below are 16 T cell receptor beta chains from a single sample sequenced in a study of sequential checkpoint blockade in melanoma. As to treatment: randomized to nivolumab then ipilimumab (arm A) or the reverse (arm B). Using immunoSEQ multiplex PCR, the repertoire was profiled, and TCRdb retains in-frame clones only, with some absent. The table has under 20,000 clones, around 80% seen once. The material sequenced was CD8+ T cells sorted from blood (inferred from file names), taken from a patient given nivolumab and ipilimumab in sequence. The receptor source for this set is a human donor with melanoma.

V gene TRBV9 combines with J gene TRBJ1-5; D perhaps matches TRBD1 (5 bases). V gave up 0 bases and J gave up 3 bases, with 10 bases separating them. Germline V gene lookup returns CDR1 SGDLS and CDR2 YYNGEE. CDR3 length: 15 residues. CDR3 in amino acids: CASSVGQGYNQPQHF. Written as DNA, the CDR3 is TGTGCCAGCAGCGTAGGTCAGGGATACAATCAGCCCCAGCATTTT.

This clone has a handful of counts. This chain links TRBV28 with TRBJ2-1; 12 bases line up with TRBD2. In germline, CDR1 is MDHEN, CDR2 SYDVKM. CDR3 length equals 22 residues. The trim removed 8 bases at V and 3 bases at J, leaving 26 bases unmatched. Here the CDR3 reads CASGIQPQGWLAGGLRYNEQFF. CDR3 in DNA: TGTGCCAGCGGCATTCAACCTCAGGGGTGGCTAGCGGGAGGGTTGCGCTACAATGAGCAGTTCTTC.

This chain joins TRBV27 and TRBJ2-5; the D gene is possibly TRBD1 (6 bases). Matching the DNA end better, TRBJ2-7 makes the J call doubtful. This CDR3 has 14 residues. Germline assignment: CDR1 MNHEY and CDR2 SMNVEV (reference sequence). The CDR3: CASSPLRTGNEQYF. The CDR3 DNA sequence: TGTGCCAGCAGTCCACTCCGAACAGGGAACGAGCAGTACTTC.

The chain uses TRBV9 and TRBJ1-3; 7 bases align to TRBD1. This CDR3 has 15 residues. With V trimmed by 3 bases and J by 2 bases, 5 bases remained unmatched. From germline, CDR1 is SGDLS and CDR2 YYNGEE. The DNA for the CDR3 is TGTGCCAGCAGCGATGCGGACAGGACTGGAAACACCATATATTTT. Translation gives CASSDADRTGNTIYF. The full variable domain, completed using reference TRBV9 and TRBJ1-3, is DSGVTQTPKHLITATGQRVTLRCSPRSGDLSVYWYQQSLDQGLQFLIQYYNGEERAKGNILERFSAQQFPDLHSELNLSSLELGDSALYFCASSDADRTGNTIYFGEGSWLTVV.

This clone occurred a few times. The V and J genes are TRBV29-1 and TRBJ2-7; TRBD1 aligns across 7 bases. V lost 7 bases to trimming and J lost 7 bases; unmatched junction nucleotides: 7. The CDR3 covers 11 residues. From germline, CDR1 is SQVTM and CDR2 ANQGSEA. The CDR3 spells CSARQGGEQYF. Here the CDR3 DNA reads TGCAGCGCTAGACAGGGTGGAGAGCAGTACTTC.

The DNA of the CDR3 is TGCGCCAGCAGCTCCCTCGGGACAGAGAACACTGAAGCTTTCTTT. Amino acid sequence: CASSSLGTENTEAFF. The chain links TRBV5-1 to TRBJ1-1, with 7 bases aligning to TRBD1. The germline CDR1 and CDR2 sequences are SGHRS and YFSETQ. V shed 3 bases and J 1 base; nucleotides not matched to a gene: 6. This CDR3 region has 15 residues.

V gene TRBV25-1 combines with J gene TRBJ1-2; 9 bases line up with TRBD1. From germline, CDR1 is MGHDK and CDR2 SYGVNS. This CDR3 is 13 amino acids long. V trimming: 6 bases; J trimming: 7 bases; junction bases outside the gene matches: 6. The CDR3 region has the DNA TGTGCCAGCAGCCTCACAGGGGGCCGTGGCTACACCTTC. It encodes CASSLTGGRGYTF.

This clone was detected only a few times. This chain uses TRBV19 with TRBJ2-7; D might be TRBD2 (6 bases). With 3 bases removed from V and 13 bases from J, the gap between germline ends came to 13 bases. In germline, CDR1 is LNHDA, CDR2 SQIVND (reference sequence). There are 11 residues in the CDR3. This CDR3 is CASSMEGSLYF. CDR3 nucleotide sequence: TGTGCCAGTAGTATGGAGGGGAGTCTTTACTTC.

This chain joins TRBV28 and TRBJ2-7; the D gene is possibly TRBD2 (6 bases). CDR3 length: 15 residues. With 1 base removed from V and 3 bases from J, the gap between germline ends came to 13 bases. CDR1 is MDHEN and CDR2 is SYDVKM in the germline V gene. This CDR3 is CASSLSLQAGYEQYF. The CDR3 DNA reads as TGTGCCAGCAGTTTATCACTACAAGCGGGCTACGAGCAGTACTTC.

The chain recombines TRBV6-5 with TRBJ2-2, with 7 positions matching TRBD1. V shed 4 bases, J shed 6 bases, and the junction held 5 bases outside the gene matches. This CDR3 has 14 amino acids. Per the germline V gene, CDR1 is MNHEY and CDR2 is SVGAGI. The CDR3: CASSSTGAAGELFF. The CDR3, as DNA: TGTGCCAGCAGTTCCACAGGGGCGGCCGGGGAGCTGTTTTTT.

Only one count was recorded for this clone. The chain links TRBV13 to TRBJ2-7; 7 positions agree with TRBD1. Looked up from germline, CDR1 is PRHDT and CDR2 is FYEKMQ (reference sequence). The CDR3 length is 14 residues. After removal of 5 bases from V and 0 bases from J, the junction contained 4 bases not matched to a gene. The CDR3 DNA is TGTGCCAGCAGCCCCCCAGGGGGCTCCTACGAGCAGTACTTC. Its translation: CASSPPGGSYEQYF.

The chain joins TRBV2 to TRBJ1-5; TRBD1 might be the D (6 bases). V was shortened by 4 bases and J by 1 base, with 14 bases between the two germline ends. The CDR3 extends over 16 amino acids. CDR1 is SNHLY, CDR2 FYNNEI, per germline. DNA of the CDR3: TGTGCCAGCAGTGGGGGTGGGCAGGGGAGCAATCAGCCCCAGCATTTT. Amino acid sequence: CASSGGGQGSNQPQHF.

The chain combines TRBV5-6 with TRBJ1-1; 7 nucleotides match TRBD1. Germline V CDR1 and CDR2: SGHDT, YYEEEE. The ends lost 3 bases at V and 6 bases at J; junction bases unmatched: 2. The length of the CDR3 is 12 residues. The CDR3 nucleotides read TGTGCCAGCAGCTCCGGGACAGCTGAAGCTTTCTTT. As protein: CASSSGTAEAFF.

This chain joins TRBV6-5 and TRBJ2-7, with TRBD2 as a possible D gene (6 bases). V was cut by 1 base and J by 1 base, with 14 bases left in between. CDR3 length: 16 amino acids. Germline loops: CDR1 MNHEY, CDR2 SVGAGI. CDR3 bases: TGTGCCAGCAGTTACTTTCGGACCGGGGGTTCCTACGAGCAGTACTTC. It encodes CASSYFRTGGSYEQYF.

This clone appeared a few times. The chain's CDR3 is CATSRSSGGNTEAFF. CDR3 DNA sequence: TGTGCCACCAGCAGGTCATCAGGGGGAAACACTGAAGCTTTCTTT. The chain recombines TRBV15 with TRBJ1-1, with 7 bases that match TRBD1. V dropped 3 bases and J dropped 2; count of bases not matched to a gene: 6. The CDR3 extends over 15 amino acids. The V gene's germline CDR1 is LNHNV and CDR2 YYDKDF (reference sequence). Full variable domain (missing parts from reference TRBV15 and TRBJ1-1): DAMVIQNPRYQVTQFGKPVTLSCSQTLNHNVMYWYQQKSSQAPKLLFHYYDKDFNNEADTPDNFQSRRPNTSFCFLDIRSPGLGDTAMYLCATSRSSGGNTEAFFGQGTRLTVV.

The gene calls are TRBV5-1 and TRBJ2-1, with D possibly being TRBD2 (6 bases). The CDR3 runs 16 residues. Trimming left V 3 bases short and J 0 bases short, with 13 bases between. Germline V gene sequence: CDR1 SGHRS, CDR2 YFSETQ. The chain's CDR3 is CASSWDFQSSYNEQFF. CDR3 coding DNA: TGCGCCAGCAGCTGGGACTTCCAAAGCTCCTACAATGAGCAGTTCTTC.